The 7 T cell receptor beta chains in this list originate from one sample, sequenced in a study of blood T cells in healthy people across ages. Together with a sample-barcoded 5' primer, a J-beta primer mix was included in a second PCR lasting roughly 6 to 12 cycles. TCRdb passed the 5' RACE reads through MiXCR, listing each CDR3 protein once. This sample carries approximately 690,000 distinct CDR3 sequences, roughly 58% of them seen once, and the ten largest clones take roughly 34%. Sequences were obtained from blood. Every receptor here comes from a man aged 55 to 70 in good health.

V is TRBV5-6 and J is TRBJ2-1; the D is unclear. Germline lookup yields CDR1 SGHDT and CDR2 YYEEEE. This CDR3 has 15 amino acids. Trimming removed 4 bases at V and 3 bases at J, with 14 bases between. CDR3 in DNA: TGTGCCAGCAGCCTAAGGCTAGTGGTCTACAATGAGCAGTTCTTC. As protein: CASSLRLVVYNEQFF.

The chain joins TRBV3-1 to TRBJ2-5; TRBD2 matches at 10 bases. CDR3 length equals 18 residues. J was trimmed by 9 bases and V by 0 bases; bases with no gene match: 16. Germline V gene sequence: CDR1 LGHDT, CDR2 YNNKEL (reference sequence). The CDR3 sequence is CASSQESGTSASGVPQYF. As DNA, the CDR3 is TGTGCCAGCAGCCAAGAGAGTGGGACTAGCGCCTCGGGGGTGCCCCAGTACTTC.

The chain has TRBV27 and TRBJ1-5; D may be TRBD1 (6 bases). This CDR3 has 13 residues. Deletions cut 5 bases from V and 6 bases from J, with 11 bases between. Germline CDR1 is MNHEY and CDR2 is SMNVEV (reference sequence). The CDR3 nucleotides read TGTGCCAGCAGTGAGGCCAGGGGTCAGCCCCAGCATTTT. It translates to CASSEARGQPQHF.

V is TRBV2 and J is TRBJ2-5; 8 nucleotides match TRBD1. The CDR3 totals 15 residues. The V gene's germline CDR1 is SNHLY and CDR2 FYNNEI. V shed 5 bases, J shed 2 bases, and the junction held 7 bases outside the gene matches. CDR3 nucleotides: TGTGCCAGCAGTCTCAGGGGGCCAACTCAAGAGACCCAGTACTTC. It translates to CASSLRGPTQETQYF.

This chain connects TRBV7-2 to TRBJ1-2; 10 bases are shared with TRBD1. V was pared by 3 bases and J by 2 bases, with 3 bases of the junction left unmatched. The CDR3 contains 15 residues. Germline CDR1 reads SGHTA; CDR2 reads FQGNSA. Written as DNA, the CDR3 is TGTGCCAGCAGCTTGTCGGGACAGGGGAACTATGGCTACACCTTC. It is translated as CASSLSGQGNYGYTF.

The chain carries TRBV7-9 and TRBJ1-1; D unresolved. In germline, CDR1 is SEHNR, CDR2 FQNEAQ (reference sequence). V was shortened by 5 bases and J by 1 base, with 8 bases between the two germline ends. There are 13 residues in the CDR3. The CDR3 DNA reads as TGTGCCAGCAGCCGACCGGGGAACACTGAAGCTTTCTTT. Its translation: CASSRPGNTEAFF.

This clonotype was observed a few times. The genes are TRBV7-2 and TRBJ2-1; 7 nucleotides match TRBD1. This CDR3 contains 14 residues. V shed 5 bases, J shed 5 bases, and the junction held 6 bases outside the gene matches. Germline values: CDR1 SGHTA, CDR2 FQGNSA. The CDR3 nucleotides read TGTGCCAGCAGCGTTGGGGACAGAAACAATGAGCAGTTCTTC. Translating it yields CASSVGDRNNEQFF.